Below are 14 T cell receptor beta chains sequenced from a single sample in a study of cytomegalovirus exposure and HLA in healthy donors. The PCR contained 60 Vbeta and 13 Jbeta primers. Assay: immunoSEQ multiplex PCR; the TCRdb copy retains only in-frame clones and omits some. This sample has about 150,000 clones, with almost 80% found just once. Material: PBMCs. All receptors derive from a male donor in good health and CMV-seronegative.

V is TRBV29-1 and J is TRBJ2-2; maybe TRBD1 (6 bases). Looked up from germline, CDR1 is SQVTM and CDR2 is ANQGSEA. V was trimmed by 7 bases and J by 2 bases, leaving 14 bases between them. There are 14 residues in the CDR3. The CDR3 DNA is TGCAGCGCGCGCCCAGGGGCTAACACCGGGGAGCTGTTTTTT. Protein: CSARPGANTGELFF.

CDR3 residues: CASTRGTGAYNSPLHF. CDR3 in DNA: TGTGCCAGCACTAGGGGGACAGGAGCCTATAATTCACCCCTCCACTTT. The chain uses TRBV27 and TRBJ1-6; 8 bases align to TRBD1. The J segment lost 2 bases and the V segment lost 7 bases, leaving 7 bases of the junction unmatched. The germline CDR1 and CDR2 sequences are MNHEY and SMNVEV (reference sequence). This CDR3 is built from 16 residues.

The V and J genes are TRBV10-2 and TRBJ1-4; D unresolved. V was cut by 2 bases and J by 0 bases, with 10 bases left in between. CDR1 is WSHSY and CDR2 is SAAADI in the germline V gene. The CDR3 runs to 16 residues. In DNA form, the CDR3 reads TGCGCCAGCAGTGAGGAGGGAACGGCAACTAATGAAAAACTGTTTTTT. It translates to CASSEEGTATNEKLFF.

The rearrangement joins TRBV5-1 to TRBJ1-2; possibly TRBD1 for D (5 bases). The CDR3 covers 12 residues. The germline V and J ends were trimmed by 0 bases and 8 bases, with 8 bases remaining between them. In germline, CDR1 is SGHRS, CDR2 YFSETQ. The DNA of the CDR3 is TGCGCCAGCAGCTTGGGGGGGGTCGGCTACACCTTC. Protein sequence: CASSLGGVGYTF.

The chain combines TRBV25-1 with TRBJ2-1; 9 nucleotides line up with TRBD2. V lost 9 bases and J lost 8; bases outside the gene matches: 8. Germline CDR1 reads MGHDK; CDR2 reads SYGVNS. CDR3 length equals 13 residues. DNA of the CDR3: TGTGCCAGTGTTAGCGGGAGTAGCCATGAGCAGTTCTTC. Encoded protein: CASVSGSSHEQFF.

To note about this clone: Other DNA sequences in this specimen translate into the identical CDR3. The chain recombines TRBV7-2 with TRBJ2-3, with TRBD2 matching over 9 bases. J was trimmed by 2 bases and V by 1 base; bases with no gene match: 4. Germline values: CDR1 SGHTA, CDR2 FQGNSA. The CDR3 is 16 amino acids. CDR3 sequence reads: CASSLGAGGTTDTQYF. CDR3 DNA: TGTGCCAGCAGCTTAGGAGCGGGGGGAACCACAGATACGCAGTATTTT.

The rearrangement uses TRBV30 and TRBJ2-3, with TRBD2 identical over 7 bases. CDR3 length equals 17 residues. Germline CDR1 and CDR2: GTSNPN and SVGIG (reference sequence). The J segment lost 4 bases and the V segment lost 3 bases, leaving 16 bases of the junction unmatched. The CDR3 nucleotides are TGTGCCTGGAGCGGGGTCTTCGGAGCGGGAAGCGCAGATACGCAGTATTTT. It codes for CAWSGVFGAGSADTQYF. Full variable domain (rest looked up from reference TRBV30 and TRBJ2-3): SQTIHQWPATLVQPVGSPLSLECTVEGTSNPNLYWYRQAAGRGLQLLFYSVGIGQISSEVPQNLSASRPQDRQFILSSKKLLLSDSGFYLCAWSGVFGAGSADTQYFGPGTRLTVL.

The chain carries TRBV9 and TRBJ2-5; no firm D call. The CDR3 runs 12 residues. The V end lost 3 bases, the J end lost 5 bases, and 8 bases lay between the germline ends. CDR1 is SGDLS and CDR2 is YYNGEE in the germline V gene. CDR3 coding DNA: TGTGCCAGCAGCGCGGGTTGGGAGACCCAGTACTTC. It encodes CASSAGWETQYF.

This clone appeared once. V gene TRBV7-2 combines with J gene TRBJ2-5; a possible D gene is TRBD1 (6 bases). Trimming took off 4 bases at V and 4 bases at J, with 10 bases between the two ends. Germline V CDR1 and CDR2: SGHTA, FQGNSA. The CDR3 covers 13 residues. The DNA for the CDR3 is TGTGCCAGCAGCTCCCCAGGGGTAGAGACCCAGTACTTC. Its translation is CASSSPGVETQYF.

This clone was observed a few times. The V call is TRBV6-5, the J call TRBJ2-7; 10 positions match TRBD1. This CDR3 is 15 amino acids long. Germline V CDR1 and CDR2: MNHEY, SVGAGI. J was trimmed by 2 bases and V by 7 bases; bases with no gene match: 8. The CDR3 region has the DNA TGTGCCAGCAAACGAGCAGGGACAGGGGCCTACGAGCAGTACTTC. The encoded protein is CASKRAGTGAYEQYF.

This chain joins TRBV6-5 and TRBJ2-1; 11 bases are shared with TRBD2. The CDR3 covers 16 residues. The germline CDR1 and CDR2 sequences are MNHEY and SVGAGI. J gave up 7 bases and V 0 bases, and 5 bases lay outside the gene matches. CDR3 nucleotides: TGTGCCAGCAGTTACTCCGTAGCGGGAGGGCCTAATGAGCAGTTCTTC. Translating it yields CASSYSVAGGPNEQFF.

The chain combines TRBV19 with TRBJ1-5; D remains unclear. The germline gives CDR1 LNHDA, CDR2 SQIVND (reference sequence). The length of the CDR3 is 15 residues. The ends were cut back, 3 bases at V and 3 bases at J, with 12 bases in the middle. The CDR3 nucleotides are TGTGCCAGTAGTATTAGAGGGAACATCAATCAGCCCCAGCATTTT. The encoded protein is CASSIRGNINQPQHF.

This sequence joins TRBV5-1 and TRBJ2-7; TRBD1 might be the D (5 bases). This CDR3 has 12 residues. Germline assignment: CDR1 SGHRS and CDR2 YFSETQ. V dropped 2 bases and J dropped 5 bases, with 8 bases sitting between them. In nucleotides, the CDR3 is TGCGCCAGCAGCTTAAAAGGGGACGAGCAGTACTTC. It encodes CASSLKGDEQYF.

The table lists this clone with a count of one. V and J are TRBV15 and TRBJ1-5, with unresolved D. The CDR3 totals 16 residues. V was trimmed by 1 base and J by 2 bases, leaving 12 bases between them. The germline CDR1 and CDR2 sequences are LNHNV and YYDKDF (reference sequence). In nucleotides, the CDR3 is TGTGCCACCAGCAGAGTAACCACCCGGGGCAATCAGCCCCAGCATTTT. This codes for CATSRVTTRGNQPQHF.